This T cell receptor beta chain derives from a study of T cells in Graves' hyperthyroidism and ophthalmopathy. Study-level results: Blood also held most thyroid clonotypes expanded beyond 0.001.

Losses at the gene ends were 8 bases for V and 5 bases for J; bases not matched to a gene: 7. The CDR3 contains 12 residues. CDR1 and CDR2 from the germline V gene are DFQATT and SNEGSKA (reference sequence). The source material, RNA transcripts, was used to amplify TCR beta CDR3 regions. First-round RT-PCR with HTBI primers amplified the TCR CDR3 region. TCRdb reprocessed the multiplex PCR reads with MiXCR, giving one entry per CDR3 protein. The sample has 200,000 or so distinct CDR3 sequences; about 17% are singletons. This clonotype was recorded at least ten times. Its antigen remains unknown. Over 18 months, lack of ophthalmopathy progression marked Graves' hyperthyroidism as stable. Hyperthyroidism was newly diagnosed in patients aged 18 to 65 (duration under 2 months).

This sequence joins TRBV20-1 and TRBJ2-7, with 9 bases matching TRBD1. This clonotype was obtained from a woman aged 50 to 60 with Graves' hyperthyroidism. Sequencing was carried out using blood. CDR3 nucleotides: TGCAGTTGCGGGACAGGGTCCCACGAGCAGTACTTC. It yields the protein CSCGTGSHEQYF.